This T cell receptor beta chain comes out of a study of naive and memory T cell subsets. The germline gives CDR1 MNHNS, CDR2 SASEGT. Trimming took off 6 bases at V and 7 bases at J, with 10 bases between the two ends. This CDR3 region has 13 residues. In this sample, this clonotype turned up many times. The beta constant-region primer was an equimolar mix of two oligonucleotides covering TRBC1 and TRBC2. Ligated cDNA was amplified by four rounds of PCR with nested alpha and beta constant-region primers and SP2. TCRdb redid the calling of the UMI-ligation and nested PCR reads with MiXCR, one entry per CDR3 protein. This sample has fewer than 4,500 distinct CDR3 sequences; less than 5.5% occur once, and the top ten carry about 26%.

This chain links TRBV6-1 with TRBJ1-6; D gene unclear. Material for sequencing was effector memory CD8+ T cells from blood. As to subset: effector memory, CD45RA- CD27-. This sequence originates from a human donor in good health. CDR3 amino acids: CASSGRENSPLHF. The CDR3 DNA follows: TGTGCCAGCAGCGGACGGGAGAATTCACCCCTCCACTTT.